A selection of T cell receptor beta chains follows, all from one sample in a study of cytomegalovirus exposure and HLA in healthy donors. TCRdb keeps only in-frame clones here, not all; method: immunoSEQ multiplex PCR. The sample comprises some 200,000 clones, around 84% of which are singletons, and 13% rests with the top ten. Sample: PBMCs. These receptors all stem from a woman in her 30s in good health and CMV-seropositive. The CDR3 runs from the conserved cysteine through the conserved F or W. The order of the fields is D gene, V gene, J gene, clone size, CDR3 protein, CDR3 DNA. D genes are given only for firm matches. Clone size is not always given. Where it is, it says once, few, many or a class for expanded clones.

>TRBD2|TRBV5-1|TRBJ2-2|NA
CASSLVASGSNTGELFF
TGCGCCAGCAGCTTGGTGGCTAGCGGTTCGAACACCGGGGAGCTGTTTTTT
>NA|TRBV7-2|TRBJ2-7|once
CASSLGQYEQYF
TGTGCCAGCAGCTTAGGACAGTACGAGCAGTACTTC
>NA|TRBV6-5|TRBJ1-1|once
CASSYSKNTEAFF
TGTGCCAGCAGTTACTCTAAGAACACTGAAGCTTTCTTT
>TRBD1|TRBV5-1|TRBJ2-2|NA
CASSLGRGTGPLNTGELFF
TGCGCCAGCAGCTTGGGTCGGGGGACAGGGCCCTTGAACACCGGGGAGCTGTTTTTT
>TRBD1|TRBV29-1|TRBJ1-1|NA
CSVKGANTEAFF
TGCAGCGTTAAGGGGGCCAACACTGAAGCTTTCTTT
>TRBD2|TRBV15|TRBJ2-1|once
CATSRGLASYNEQFF
TGTGCCACCAGCAGGGGACTAGCGTCCTACAATGAGCAGTTCTTC
>TRBD2|TRBV5-1|TRBJ2-7|NA
CASSLAGASYEQYF
TGCGCCAGCAGCTTAGCGGGAGCCTCCTACGAGCAGTACTTC
>NA|TRBV7-8|TRBJ2-3|NA
CASTPGGDTQYF
TGTGCCAGCACCCCCGGGGGAGATACGCAGTATTTT
>NA|TRBV5-1|TRBJ1-3|NA
CASSGHSGNTIYF
TGCGCCAGCAGCGGCCACTCTGGAAACACCATATATTTT
>TRBD2|TRBV30|TRBJ2-1|NA
CAWSDGLALNEQFF
TGTGCCTGGAGTGACGGACTAGCACTTAATGAGCAGTTCTTC
>TRBD2|TRBV28|TRBJ2-1|NA
CASSAWTSGRNEQFF
TGTGCCAGCAGTGCTTGGACTAGCGGGAGAAATGAGCAGTTCTTC
>NA|TRBV5-5|TRBJ1-5|NA
CASSLAAGNQPQHF
TGTGCCAGCAGCTTGGCGGCGGGAAATCAGCCCCAGCATTTT
>TRBD2|TRBV11-2|TRBJ2-7|NA
CASSFNWGLAGGTYEQYF
TGTGCCAGCAGCTTTAATTGGGGGTTAGCGGGAGGGACCTACGAGCAGTACTTC
>NA|TRBV29-1|TRBJ1-3|NA
CSVEEVRGNTIYF
TGCAGCGTTGAGGAGGTTCGGGGAAACACCATATATTTT
>TRBD1|TRBV28|TRBJ2-7|few
CASTEGQGWYEQYF
TGTGCCAGCACCGAGGGACAGGGATGGTACGAGCAGTACTTC
>NA|TRBV5-1|TRBJ1-3|NA
CASSLVGDTSTIYF
TGCGCCAGCAGCTTGGTGGGGGACACGTCGACCATATATTTT
>NA|TRBV2|TRBJ1-1|NA
CASSPMRDTEAFF
TGTGCCAGCAGTCCAATGAGAGACACTGAAGCTTTCTTT
>NA|TRBV5-1|TRBJ2-7|NA
CASSRRTDVGDEQYF
TGCGCCAGCAGCAGAAGGACAGATGTCGGCGACGAGCAGTACTTC
>TRBD2|TRBV30|TRBJ2-1|NA
CAWRPGLAVPAEFF
TGTGCCTGGAGACCAGGACTAGCGGTACCGGCGGAGTTCTTC
>NA|TRBV27|TRBJ2-4|once
CASSRHQGELAKNIQYF
TGTGCCAGCAGTCGACACCAGGGTGAACTAGCCAAAAACATTCAGTACTTC
>NA|TRBV4-1|TRBJ2-5|NA
CASSQDGQRVPYQETQYF
TGCGCCAGCAGCCAAGATGGTCAGCGGGTACCGTACCAAGAGACCCAGTACTTC
>TRBD1|TRBV5-1|TRBJ1-2|NA
CASSYRGSEGYTF
TGCGCCAGCAGCTACAGGGGTAGCGAGGGCTACACCTTC
>NA|TRBV30|TRBJ1-2|once
CGGGNYGYTF
TGTGGAGGGGGAAACTATGGCTACACCTTC
>TRBD2|TRBV6-5|TRBJ2-7|NA
CASSLGGRAYEQYF
TGTGCCAGCAGTCTCGGAGGGAGGGCCTACGAGCAGTACTTC
>TRBD1|TRBV11-1|TRBJ2-1|NA
CASSSGQVINEQFF
TGTGCCAGCAGCTCGGGACAGGTGATCAATGAGCAGTTCTTC
>NA|TRBV27|TRBJ2-3|NA
CASRPGDSTDTQYF
TGTGCCAGCAGGCCAGGCGATAGCACAGATACGCAGTATTTT
>TRBD2|TRBV28|TRBJ2-1|NA
CASSSPLKGSGTYNEQFF
TGTGCCAGCAGTTCCCCTTTAAAGGGTAGCGGGACTTACAATGAGCAGTTCTTC